The 25 T cell receptor beta chains presented below share a single source sample, sequenced in a study of regulatory T cells in long-lasting Graves disease. Assembly of TCR beta libraries relied on iRepertoire HTBI primers together with Arm-PCR of CDR3 regions. TCRdb called the multiplex PCR reads again in MiXCR, with one record for every CDR3 protein. Of under 700,000 distinct CDR3 sequences listed, 15% to 20% were seen once; the top ten hold roughly 25%. The time point denotes: newly diagnosed GD, antithyroid drugs for less than 3 months. Generation of the TCR library employed RNA extracted from PBMCs. The same sample was also studied in work on T cells in Graves' hyperthyroidism and ophthalmopathy.

Sequenced here: peripheral blood mononuclear cells (PBMCs), sampled at new diagnosis, from a patient treated with antithyroid drugs. Receptor source: a woman aged 35-60 years with Graves disease.

This clonotype was observed a single time. Possible read error: a much larger clone is one base away. CDR3 sequence: CASSPRGGRDTEASF. DNA of the CDR3: TGTGCCAGCAGTCCCCGGGGGGGAAGAGACACTGAAGCTTCCTTT. V gene TRBV12-3 or TRBV12-4 combines with J gene TRBJ1-1; maybe TRBD1 (5 bases). The CDR3 loop spans 15 amino acids.

This rearrangement joins TRBV12-5 to TRBJ1-3, with D possibly being TRBD1 (6 bases). The CDR3 length is 15 residues. V shed 3 bases and J shed 8 bases, with 17 bases lying between them. Looked up from germline, CDR1 is LGHNT and CDR2 is FRNRAP. The CDR3 nucleotides read TGTGCTAGTGGTTTTACCGCAGGGGACTGGGACACCATATATTTT. Encoded protein: CASGFTAGDWDTIYF.

This clonotype has a handful of counts. The chain uses TRBV5-1 and TRBJ1-6, with D tentatively TRBD1 (5 bases). This CDR3 has 15 residues. The germline gives CDR1 SGHRS, CDR2 YFSETQ. Trimming pared 4 bases from V and 5 bases from J, leaving 13 bases between. CDR3 nucleotide sequence: TGCGCCAGCAGCGCCGGGGCCGAAAATAATTCACCCCTCCACTTT. This codes for CASSAGAENNSPLHF.

This clonotype occurred many times. J is TRBJ2-7 and V is TRBV7-9; D possibly uses TRBD1 or TRBD2 (5 bases each). With 6 bases removed from V and 0 bases from J, the gap between germline ends came to 9 bases. Germline assignment: CDR1 SEHNR and CDR2 FQNEAQ (reference sequence). The CDR3 contains 13 residues. CDR3 protein: CASRTGTSYEQYF. The CDR3, as DNA: TGTGCCAGCAGGACCGGGACCTCCTACGAGCAGTACTTC. Using reference TRBV7-9 and TRBJ2-7 for the parts outside the CDR3, the full variable domain is DTGVSQNPRHKITKRGQNVTFRCDPISEHNRLYWYRQTLGQGPEFLTYFQNEAQLEKSRLLSDRFSAERPKGSFSTLEIQRTEQGDSAMYLCASRTGTSYEQYFGPGTRLTVT.

This clonotype occurred many times. The chain couples TRBV6-1 to TRBJ1-5; D is possibly TRBD1 (6 bases). V lost 10 bases and J lost 0, with 13 bases in between. Germline CDR1 MNHNS, CDR2 SASEGT. The CDR3 consists of 14 residues. The CDR3 loop is CATTTGNSNQPQHF. The DNA for the CDR3 is TGTGCCACCACGACAGGCAATAGCAATCAGCCCCAGCATTTT.

V usage is TRBV12-3 or TRBV12-4 and J usage is TRBJ1-3, with D perhaps TRBD1 (6 bases). The CDR3 totals 16 residues. The V end lost 5 bases, the J end lost 0 bases, and 14 bases lay between the germline ends. CDR3 nucleotide sequence: TGTGCCAGCAGTCACCGGGACACCAGCTCTGGAAACACCATATATTTT. Amino acid sequence: CASSHRDTSSGNTIYF.

The chain carries TRBV4-2 and TRBJ2-7; 8 bases match TRBD2. The CDR3 is made up of 17 amino acids. Germline assignment: CDR1 LGHNA and CDR2 YNFKEQ. J lost 3 bases, V lost 0 bases, and 10 bases had no gene match. The CDR3 coding sequence is TGTGCCAGCAGCCAAGAGCGGGGCGGGGGGCCCCTCTACGAGCAGTACTTC. Translation: CASSQERGGGPLYEQYF.

This clonotype came up many times. V gene TRBV7-9 combines with J gene TRBJ2-7, with D possibly TRBD1 on 6 matching bases. The CDR3 is 13 amino acids. Trimming removed 5 bases from V and 8 bases from J, with 16 bases in between. Germline assignment: CDR1 SEHNR and CDR2 FQNEAQ (reference sequence). CDR3 in amino acids: CASSQGQTSKQYF. The DNA for the CDR3 is TGTGCCAGCAGCCAGGGACAAACCTCGAAGCAGTACTTC.

The rearrangement links TRBV20-1 to TRBJ1-5, with 7 bases that match TRBD1. The CDR3 consists of 14 residues. Per the germline V gene, CDR1 is DFQATT and CDR2 is SNEGSKA (reference sequence). V was pared by 6 bases and J by 2 bases, with 7 bases of the junction left unmatched. In nucleotides, the CDR3 is TGCAGTGCACCCGGGACAGTCGGCAATCAGCCCCAGCATTTT. Its protein product is CSAPGTVGNQPQHF.

About this clonotype: Since no conserved phenylalanine or tryptophan closes the CDR3, a read error is the likely cause. V usage is TRBV11-1 and J usage is TRBJ2-3; D remains unclear. Germline CDR1 and CDR2: SGHAT and FQDESV (reference sequence). The V gene lost 3 bases and the J gene lost 6 bases, with 7 bases spanning the gap. CDR3 size: 12 residues. CDR3 sequence reads: CASSLGEDTQYL. The CDR3 DNA reads TGTGCCAGCAGCTTGGGTGAGGATACGCAGTATCTT.

Many counts were recorded for this clonotype. The genes are TRBV5-6 and TRBJ2-2; 8 nucleotides match TRBD1. The germline V gene encodes CDR1 SGHDT and CDR2 YYEEEE. This CDR3 spans 13 amino acids. The V segment lost 5 bases and the J segment 6 bases; nucleotides outside the gene matches: 3. This CDR3 is CASSEGQAGELFF. In DNA form, the CDR3 reads TGTGCCAGCAGTGAGGGACAGGCCGGGGAGCTGTTTTTT.

This clonotype has more than one count but fewer than ten. The rearrangement uses TRBV5-8 and TRBJ2-2, with 7 bases identical to TRBD1. V was clipped by 7 bases and J by 6 bases; unmatched bases: 9. The CDR3 is 14 residues long. Germline-derived CDR1 and CDR2 are SGHTS and YDEGEE. CDR3 sequence reads: CASGTQGFSGELFF. CDR3 bases: TGTGCCAGCGGAACACAGGGGTTTTCCGGGGAGCTGTTTTTT.

This clonotype was observed at least ten times. V gene TRBV11-2 combines with J gene TRBJ1-1, with 7 positions matching TRBD1. The CDR3 is 16 amino acids. V lost 0 bases to trimming and J lost 4 bases; unmatched junction nucleotides: 8. Germline-derived CDR1 and CDR2 are SGHAT and FQNNGV. CDR3 amino acids: CASSLDLARGATEAFF. As DNA, the CDR3 is TGTGCCAGCAGCTTAGATCTGGCCAGGGGGGCCACTGAAGCTTTCTTT.

Concerning this clonotype itself: At one boundary the junction diverges from the germline segment, which might be a read error. The chain uses TRBV30 and TRBJ2-3, with 9 bases lining up with TRBD2. The CDR3 runs to 15 residues. Germline CDR1 reads GTSNPN; CDR2 reads SVGIG (reference sequence). CDR3 bases: TGTGCCTGGAGACTTCCGGGACTAGCCACAAATACGCAGTATTTT. Amino acid sequence: CAWRLPGLATNTQYF.

As concerns this clonotype: A read error may explain this, as a much larger clone is one base away. The chain's CDR3 is CASSREVVGEQYF. CDR3 in DNA: TGTGCCAGCAGTAGGGAGGTTGTGGGCGAGCAGTACTTC. The chain employs TRBV2 and TRBJ2-3; possible D gene TRBD2, 6 bases. The last part of the DNA fits TRBJ2-7 better; the J call may be wrong. The CDR3 runs 13 residues. CDR1 is SNHLY, CDR2 FYNNEI, per germline.

A note on this clonotype: Because it lacks the conserved phenylalanine or tryptophan at the end, this CDR3 is likely a read error. V is TRBV18 and J is TRBJ1-1; D is perhaps TRBD1 (6 bases). Germline V gene data show CDR1 as KGHSH and CDR2 as LQKENI. The CDR3 has 14 amino acids. Between the trimmed V and J ends, which lost 6 bases and 4 bases, there was a span of 15 bases. The CDR3 is CASSPWGGGTEAFL. CDR3 sequence (DNA): TGTGCCAGCTCCCCCTGGGGAGGGGGCACTGAAGCTTTCCTT.

This clonotype was found a few times. The chain couples TRBV6-1 to TRBJ1-6; no definite D call. Trimming pared 4 bases from V and 7 bases from J, leaving 17 bases between. The length of the CDR3 is 16 residues. CDR1 and CDR2 (germline): MNHNS, SASEGT. The DNA for the CDR3 is TGTGCCAGCAGTGCCGAGAGATCTACGGGAAATTCACCCCTCCACTTT. This codes for CASSAERSTGNSPLHF.

This clonotype is a singleton in its sample. A much larger clone differs by one base, so this may be a read error. The chain employs TRBV10-3 and TRBJ2-1, with TRBD2 matching over 10 bases. Germline-derived CDR1 and CDR2 are ENHRY and SYGVKD. The length of the CDR3 is 17 residues. As DNA, the CDR3 is TGTGCCATCTGTGAGTCCGAACTAGCGGGGTCCTACAATGAGCAGTTCTTC. Its protein product is CAICESELAGSYNEQFF.

This chain connects TRBV19 to TRBJ2-6; D not resolved. Trimming shortened V by 3 bases and J by 0 bases, and 12 bases separated the two germline ends. There are 17 residues in the CDR3. Germline loops: CDR1 LNHDA, CDR2 SQIVND (reference sequence). In nucleotides, the CDR3 is TGTGCCAGTAGTATCGGCACATACTTCTCTGGGGCCAACGTCCTGACTTTC. Amino acid sequence: CASSIGTYFSGANVLTF.

This clonotype was detected ten times or more. This sequence joins TRBV11-2 and TRBJ1-1; TRBD1 might be the D (5 bases). Trimming removed 5 bases at V and 4 bases at J, with 14 bases between. Germline CDR1 reads SGHAT; CDR2 reads FQNNGV. The CDR3 consists of 14 residues. The CDR3 sequence: CASSEQATGTEAFF. The CDR3 DNA follows: TGTGCCAGCAGCGAACAGGCCACTGGCACTGAAGCTTTCTTT.

This clonotype came up many times. J is TRBJ1-5 and V is TRBV20-1; D ambiguous. This CDR3 has 13 residues. Germline CDR1 is DFQATT and CDR2 is SNEGSKA (reference sequence). Trimming stripped 6 bases from V and 2 bases from J, with 11 bases between. The CDR3 DNA reads as TGCAGTGCCCGAAAGGATGGCAATCAGCCCCAGCATTTT. It yields the protein CSARKDGNQPQHF.

This sequence joins TRBV9 and TRBJ2-5; possible D gene TRBD2, 5 bases. CDR3 size: 17 residues. Germline V gene data show CDR1 as SGDLS and CDR2 as YYNGEE. Trimming took 0 bases from V and 1 from J, leaving 16 bases between them. The CDR3 is CASSVGFLGNSQETQYF. CDR3 coding DNA: TGTGCCAGCAGCGTAGGGTTTCTCGGGAACTCCCAAGAGACCCAGTACTTC.

The chain couples TRBV7-3 to TRBJ1-1; possible D gene TRBD1, 6 bases. Deletions cut 5 bases from V and 10 bases from J, with 26 bases between. From germline, CDR1 is SGHTA and CDR2 FQGTGA. The CDR3 totals 16 residues. CDR3 sequence: CASSQGGGRTELGAFF. Written as DNA, the CDR3 is TGTGCCAGCAGCCAAGGAGGGGGACGCACCGAGTTGGGAGCTTTCTTT.

This chain links TRBV11-3 with TRBJ2-1; 7 bases are shared with TRBD2. J lost 7 bases, V lost 0 bases, and 15 bases had no gene match. The CDR3 sequence is 18 residues long. Germline-derived CDR1 and CDR2 are SGHNT and YENEEA. CDR3 protein: CASSLDGLLAGEGNEQFF. The CDR3 bases are TGTGCCAGCAGCTTAGACGGATTGCTCGCCGGGGAGGGGAATGAGCAGTTCTTC.

This chain joins TRBV11-2 and TRBJ1-2, with 9 bases aligning to TRBD1. The CDR3 is 16 amino acids. The V gene's germline CDR1 is SGHAT and CDR2 FQNNGV. Trimming at V came to 4 bases and at J to 3 bases, leaving 9 bases not matched to a gene. CDR3 in amino acids: CASSSIAGQGDYGYTF. CDR3 DNA: TGTGCCAGCAGCTCAATCGCGGGACAGGGAGACTATGGCTACACCTTC.